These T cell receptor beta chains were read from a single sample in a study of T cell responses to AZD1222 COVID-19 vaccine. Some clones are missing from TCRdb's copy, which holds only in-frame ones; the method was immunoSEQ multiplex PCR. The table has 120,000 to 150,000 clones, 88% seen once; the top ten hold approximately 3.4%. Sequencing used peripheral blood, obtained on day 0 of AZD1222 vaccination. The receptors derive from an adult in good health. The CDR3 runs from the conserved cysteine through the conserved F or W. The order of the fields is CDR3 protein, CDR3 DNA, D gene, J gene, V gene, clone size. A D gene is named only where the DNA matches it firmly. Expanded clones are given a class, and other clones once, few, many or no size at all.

CDR3: CASSLMTAASSGANVLTF
DNA: TGCGCCAGCAGCTTGATGACAGCGGCTAGCTCTGGGGCCAACGTCCTGACTTTC
D: .
J: TRBJ2-6
V: TRBV5-1
size: .

CDR3: CASSPGTGGDYEQYF
DNA: TGTGCCAGCTCACCGGGAACAGGGGGCGACTACGAGCAGTACTTC
D: TRBD1
J: TRBJ2-7
V: TRBV18
size: .

CDR3: CAISMLSRQPQHF
DNA: TGTGCCATCAGCATGTTAAGTCGTCAGCCCCAGCATTTT
D: .
J: TRBJ1-5
V: TRBV10-3
size: .

CDR3: CSVESLGNYGYTF
DNA: TGCAGCGTTGAATCCCTCGGGAACTATGGCTACACCTTC
D: .
J: TRBJ1-2
V: TRBV29-1
size: .

CDR3: CASSRGPLTF
DNA: TGTGCCAGCAGTCGGGGGCCCTTGACTTTC
D: .
J: TRBJ2-6
V: TRBV11-2
size: .

CDR3: CASIGTKGPGHGYTF
DNA: TGTGCCAGCATAGGGACTAAGGGGCCGGGTCATGGCTACACCTTC
D: .
J: TRBJ1-2
V: TRBV7-9
size: .

CDR3: CASSFLRQVNYNSPLHF
DNA: TGTGCCAGCAGTTTCCTGAGACAGGTCAACTATAATTCACCCCTCCACTTT
D: .
J: TRBJ1-6
V: TRBV7-9
size: .

CDR3: CASSSLGTDTQYF
DNA: TGTGCCAGCAGCTCGCTAGGCACAGATACGCAGTATTTT
D: .
J: TRBJ2-3
V: TRBV12-3/TRBV12-4
size: .

CDR3: CASSPLLVLAGYNEQFF
DNA: TGCGCCAGCAGCCCCCTCCTGGTTTTAGCGGGCTACAATGAGCAGTTCTTC
D: TRBD2
J: TRBJ2-1
V: TRBV5-1
size: .

CDR3: CASSRGQGALNIQYF
DNA: TGTGCCAGCAGTAGAGGACAGGGCGCCCTGAACATTCAGTACTTC
D: TRBD1
J: TRBJ2-4
V: TRBV28
size: .

CDR3: CASSPDGQVWETQYF
DNA: TGTGCCAGCAGCCCCGACGGACAGGTTTGGGAGACCCAGTACTTC
D: TRBD1
J: TRBJ2-5
V: TRBV7-2
size: .

CDR3: CASSVAEGPGEQYF
DNA: TGTGCCAGCAGCGTAGCGGAGGGCCCAGGCGAGCAGTACTTC
D: .
J: TRBJ2-7
V: TRBV9
size: .

CDR3: CASRQRNTEAFF
DNA: TGTGCCAGTCGCCAGAGGAACACTGAAGCTTTCTTT
D: .
J: TRBJ1-1
V: TRBV28
size: .

CDR3: CASSSHPWELGSGANVLTF
DNA: TGTGCCAGCAGCTCCCACCCCTGGGAGTTGGGATCTGGGGCCAACGTCCTGACTTTC
D: .
J: TRBJ2-6
V: TRBV11-3
size: once

CDR3: CASSPRTGGVRGYTF
DNA: TGTGCCAGCAGCCCCCGGACAGGGGGCGTACGTGGCTACACCTTC
D: TRBD1
J: TRBJ1-2
V: TRBV11-2
size: .

CDR3: CASSLGTGTYNEQFF
DNA: TGCGCCAGCAGCTTGGGGACAGGGACATACAATGAGCAGTTCTTC
D: TRBD1
J: TRBJ2-1
V: TRBV5-1
size: .

CDR3: CASSFRGGTEAFF
DNA: TGCGCCAGCAGCTTTAGGGGTGGAACTGAAGCTTTCTTT
D: .
J: TRBJ1-1
V: TRBV5-1
size: .

CDR3: CASSYSGLAGGEQYF
DNA: TGTGCCAGCAGTTACTCGGGACTAGCGGGAGGGGAGCAGTACTTC
D: TRBD2
J: TRBJ2-7
V: TRBV6-5
size: .

CDR3: CASSFPGGKGNTIYF
DNA: TGTGCCAGCAGCTTTCCAGGGGGCAAGGGAAACACCATATATTTT
D: TRBD1
J: TRBJ1-3
V: TRBV7-2
size: .

CDR3: CAIRDGHNEKLFF
DNA: TGTGCCATCAGGGACGGACATAATGAAAAACTGTTTTTT
D: .
J: TRBJ1-4
V: TRBV10-3
size: .

CDR3: CASSFLLGQGSNTEAFF
DNA: TGTGCCAGCAGTTTTCTCCTTGGACAGGGGTCAAACACTGAAGCTTTCTTT
D: TRBD1
J: TRBJ1-1
V: TRBV28
size: .

CDR3: CASSFFPQGAPDTQYF
DNA: TGTGCCAGCAGTTTTTTCCCCCAGGGGGCCCCAGATACGCAGTATTTT
D: TRBD1
J: TRBJ2-3
V: TRBV6-2/TRBV6-3
size: few

CDR3: CASSSGQVPGNTIYF
DNA: TGTGCCAGCAGCTCAGGACAGGTCCCTGGAAACACCATATATTTT
D: TRBD1
J: TRBJ1-3
V: TRBV13
size: .

CDR3: CSAVPLNTEAFF
DNA: TGCAGCGCAGTCCCATTGAACACTGAAGCTTTCTTT
D: .
J: TRBJ1-1
V: TRBV29-1
size: .

CDR3: CASSSWLISNQPQHF
DNA: TGTGCCAGCAGTTCCTGGCTCATTAGCAATCAGCCCCAGCATTTT
D: .
J: TRBJ1-5
V: TRBV6-2/TRBV6-3
size: .